These 30 T cell receptor beta chains were all obtained from the same sample, sequenced in a study of memory CD4+ T cells and cytomegalovirus serostatus. Single viable CD3+CD4+CD8-CD45RO+ cells were sorted as the memory CD4+ T cells. Some clones are missing from TCRdb's copy, which holds only in-frame ones; the method was immunoSEQ multiplex PCR. The sample shows 50,000 or so clones, 74% of them seen only once. The sample comprised memory CD4+ T cells from blood. The receptors come from an adult in good health and CMV-seropositive.

This sequence joins TRBV19 and TRBJ1-5; D may be TRBD1 (5 bases). V dropped 5 bases and J dropped 5 bases, with 22 bases sitting between them. Germline V lookup: CDR1 LNHDA, CDR2 SQIVND (reference sequence). This CDR3 contains 17 residues. The CDR3 nucleotides are TGTGCCAGTAGTCCTAACCAGGGAAGGGGTTACGATCAGCCCCAGCATTTT. It specifies CASSPNQGRGYDQPQHF. Drawing the rest from reference TRBV19 and TRBJ1-5, the complete variable domain is DGGITQSPKYLFRKEGQNVTLSCEQNLNHDAMYWYRQDPGQGLRLIYYSQIVNDFQKGDIAEGYSVSREKKESFPLTVTSAQKNPTAFYLCASSPNQGRGYDQPQHFGDGTRLSIL.

The chain combines TRBV6-6 with TRBJ2-5; D is uncertain. The ends were cut back, 5 bases at V and 1 base at J, with 14 bases in the middle. Germline assignment: CDR1 MNHNY and CDR2 SVGAGI (reference sequence). The CDR3 totals 15 residues. In nucleotides, the CDR3 is TGTGCCAGCAGTACGACTTACCCACCCCAAGAGACCCAGTACTTC. Residues: CASSTTYPPQETQYF.

The rearrangement joins TRBV4-1 to TRBJ2-3; TRBD2 agrees at 8 bases. Germline CDR1 is MGHRA and CDR2 is YSYEKL. The CDR3 is 13 amino acids. V shed 1 base, J shed 14 bases, and the junction held 8 bases outside the gene matches. CDR3 residues: CASSQGPGTRPYF. The DNA of the CDR3 is TGCGCCAGCAGCCAAGGACCCGGGACTAGACCGTATTTT.

The chain links TRBV4-3 to TRBJ1-1; D remains unclear. V shed 5 bases and J shed 0 bases, with 7 bases lying between them. The germline V gene has CDR1 LGHNA and CDR2 YSLEER. There are 13 residues in the CDR3. The CDR3, as DNA: TGCGCCAGCAGCAAGAACATGAACACTGAAGCTTTCTTT. Translation: CASSKNMNTEAFF.

V usage is TRBV5-6 and J usage is TRBJ2-3; no firm D call. The CDR3 totals 13 residues. Germline-derived CDR1 and CDR2 are SGHDT and YYEEEE. The V end was cut by 4 bases, the J end by 5 bases, with 11 bases between. DNA for the CDR3: TGTGCCAGCAGCCGGGTCTGGGGAGATACGCAGTATTTT. Translated: CASSRVWGDTQYF.

This clone was seen a single time. V gene TRBV6-6 combines with J gene TRBJ1-1; 9 nucleotides align to TRBD1. Germline-derived CDR1 and CDR2 are MNHNY and SVGAGI (reference sequence). This CDR3 comprises 14 residues. The J segment lost 10 bases and the V segment lost 6 bases, leaving 12 bases of the junction unmatched. CDR3 bases: TGTGCCAGCAGCCGCGTCCGGGACAGGGAGGGAGCTTTCTTT. It codes for CASSRVRDREGAFF.

V gene TRBV25-1 combines with J gene TRBJ2-5; no clear D. Germline V gene lookup returns CDR1 MGHDK and CDR2 SYGVNS. V was cut by 2 bases and J by 1 base, with 8 bases left in between. The CDR3 has 14 residues. CDR3 bases: TGTGCCAGCAGTGAACGTCAGACCCAAGAGACCCAGTACTTC. As protein: CASSERQTQETQYF.

This clone was recorded a few times. The J gene is TRBJ1-1, the V gene TRBV28, with D hard to call. V gave up 3 bases and J gave up 6 bases, with 11 bases separating them. The CDR3 consists of 13 residues. Per germline, CDR1 MDHEN and CDR2 SYDVKM. This chain's CDR3 is CASSLLGMAEAFF. The CDR3 nucleotides are TGTGCCAGCAGTTTGCTAGGGATGGCTGAAGCTTTCTTT. Full variable domain (rest looked up from reference TRBV28 and TRBJ1-1): DVKVTQSSRYLVKRTGEKVFLECVQDMDHENMFWYRQDPGLGLRLIYFSYDVKMKEKGDIPEGYSVSREKKERFSLILESASTNQTSMYLCASSLLGMAEAFFGQGTRLTVV.

The chain carries TRBV6-6 and TRBJ1-4; D is unresolved. Between the trimmed V and J ends, which lost 8 bases and 3 bases, there was a span of 7 bases. Germline V lookup: CDR1 MNHNY, CDR2 SVGAGI (reference sequence). This CDR3 is built from 12 residues. The CDR3 nucleotides read TGTGCCAGCGCGGTCCCTAATGAAAAACTGTTTTTT. Protein sequence: CASAVPNEKLFF.

This sequence joins TRBV5-4 and TRBJ2-2, with TRBD1 matching 7 bases. The V gene end was trimmed by 0 bases and the J gene end by 7 bases; junction bases not matched to a gene: 3. The CDR3 extends over 14 amino acids. Germline V gene sequence: CDR1 SGHNT, CDR2 YYREEE (reference sequence). The CDR3 loop reads CASSLGTGFGELFF. CDR3 bases: TGTGCCAGCAGCTTGGGGACAGGATTCGGGGAGCTGTTTTTT.

The genes are TRBV6-5 and TRBJ1-6; 8 bases align to TRBD1. Germline-derived CDR1 and CDR2 are MNHEY and SVGAGI. The CDR3 covers 16 residues. J was trimmed by 8 bases and V by 2 bases; bases with no gene match: 8. The CDR3 DNA sequence: TGTGCCAGCAGTTACCGAGGACAGGGTGGCTATTCACCCCTCCACTTT. Amino acid sequence: CASSYRGQGGYSPLHF.

A few counts support this clone. V and J are TRBV7-2 and TRBJ2-7, with 8 nucleotides matching TRBD1. CDR3 size: 14 residues. Germline CDR1 SGHTA, CDR2 FQGNSA. J was trimmed by 3 bases and V by 5 bases; bases with no gene match: 6. CDR3: CASSPQGQGYEQYF. In nucleotides, the CDR3 is TGTGCCAGCAGCCCCCAAGGACAGGGCTACGAGCAGTACTTC.

V gene TRBV7-8 combines with J gene TRBJ2-5, with TRBD1 matching 12 bases. Trimming removed 4 bases from V and 5 bases from J; junction bases left unmatched: 8. The CDR3 has 16 residues. Germline V gene lookup returns CDR1 SGHVS and CDR2 FQNEAQ. Here the CDR3 reads CASSSRRDRGQETQYF. The CDR3 DNA is TGTGCCAGCAGCTCGCGCCGGGACAGGGGGCAGGAGACCCAGTACTTC. The full variable domain, its missing parts supplied by reference TRBV7-8 and TRBJ2-5, is GAGVSQSPRYKVAKRGQDVALRCDPISGHVSLFWYQQALGQGPEFLTYFQNEAQLDKSGLPSDRFFAERPEGSVSTLKIQRTQQEDSAVYLCASSSRRDRGQETQYFGPGTRLLVL.

This clone was counted between two and nine times. The genes are TRBV5-1 and TRBJ2-4; a weak D match, TRBD1 (6 bases). The CDR3 extends over 15 amino acids. V dropped 4 bases and J dropped 6 bases, with 17 bases sitting between them. Germline-derived CDR1 and CDR2 are SGHRS and YFSETQ. CDR3 in amino acids: CASSVGLGAGNIQYF. CDR3 nucleotides: TGCGCCAGCAGCGTAGGGCTGGGGGCGGGAAACATTCAGTACTTC.

This chain links TRBV28 with TRBJ2-4; possible D gene TRBD2, 6 bases. CDR1 and CDR2 from the germline V gene are MDHEN and SYDVKM. This CDR3 spans 16 amino acids. V was cut by 6 bases and J by 0 bases, with 15 bases left in between. In DNA, the CDR3 is TGTGCCAGCAGCCTGGGGGGAACCCTAGCCAAAAACATTCAGTACTTC. This translates into CASSLGGTLAKNIQYF.

This clone was counted a single time. V is TRBV7-2 and J is TRBJ2-2; the D gene is possibly TRBD1 (5 bases). Germline V gene lookup returns CDR1 SGHTA and CDR2 FQGNSA. Trimming left V 5 bases short and J 7 bases short, with 20 bases between. The CDR3 runs 16 residues. The DNA for the CDR3 is TGTGCCAGCAGCCATAAATACGCCAGGGTGGGCGGGGAGCTGTTTTTT. It is translated as CASSHKYARVGGELFF.

This clone appeared once. The chain recombines TRBV5-1 with TRBJ2-2; D might be TRBD1 (6 bases). The CDR3 is 13 residues long. Germline CDR1 reads SGHRS; CDR2 reads YFSETQ. V was pared by 7 bases and J by 7 bases, with 14 bases between. CDR3 region: CASEQGMGGELFF. The CDR3 DNA reads TGCGCCAGCGAGCAGGGGATGGGCGGGGAGCTGTTTTTT.

The chain couples TRBV5-6 to TRBJ1-5; D unresolved. V was trimmed by 2 bases and J by 2 bases, leaving 8 bases between them. The CDR3 totals 14 residues. Germline CDR1 SGHDT, CDR2 YYEEEE. The CDR3 sequence is CASSLGGRNQPQHF. The CDR3 DNA is TGTGCCAGCAGCTTAGGTGGTCGCAATCAGCCCCAGCATTTT. Complete variable domain (other parts from reference TRBV5-6 and TRBJ1-5): DAGVTQSPTHLIKTRGQQVTLRCSPKSGHDTVSWYQQALGQGPQFIFQYYEEEERQRGNFPDRFSGHQFPNYSSELNVNALLLGDSALYLCASSLGGRNQPQHFGDGTRLSIL.

This chain uses TRBV11-3 with TRBJ2-5, with D possibly matching TRBD1 (6 bases). The germline gives CDR1 SGHNT, CDR2 YENEEA. V lost 5 bases, J lost 2 bases, and 9 bases lay in between. The CDR3 consists of 13 residues. CDR3 DNA: TGTGCCAGCAGCCCGGACAGACAAGAGACCCAGTACTTC. It is translated as CASSPDRQETQYF.

The chain combines TRBV6-4 with TRBJ2-2, with D maybe TRBD2 (6 bases). This CDR3 is built from 14 residues. The V end lost 7 bases, the J end lost 0 bases, and 9 bases lay between the germline ends. The germline V gene has CDR1 MRHNA and CDR2 SNTAGT. CDR3 loop: CASKGTSNTGELFF. Written as DNA, the CDR3 is TGTGCCAGCAAAGGGACTTCGAACACCGGGGAGCTGTTTTTT.

This rearrangement joins TRBV4-1 to TRBJ2-7; 7 bases are shared with TRBD1. J gave up 2 bases and V 2 bases, and 9 bases lay outside the gene matches. The V gene's germline CDR1 is MGHRA and CDR2 YSYEKL. CDR3 length: 16 amino acids. The CDR3 region is CASSQSGDSFTYEQYF. CDR3 sequence (DNA): TGCGCCAGCAGCCAATCCGGGGACAGTTTCACCTACGAGCAGTACTTC.

The rearrangement links TRBV4-1 to TRBJ2-3; 11 bases match TRBD2. This CDR3 region has 16 residues. Looked up from germline, CDR1 is MGHRA and CDR2 is YSYEKL. The V segment lost 1 base and the J segment 10 bases; nucleotides outside the gene matches: 10. CDR3 sequence reads: CASSQGELAGAVSQYF. The CDR3 region has the DNA TGCGCCAGCAGCCAAGGTGAACTAGCGGGGGCCGTATCGCAGTATTTT.

This chain links TRBV9 with TRBJ2-1; 14 bases match TRBD2. Germline V gene data show CDR1 as SGDLS and CDR2 as YYNGEE. Trimming removed 4 bases from V and 12 bases from J; junction bases left unmatched: 12. The CDR3 sequence is 16 residues long. The CDR3 here is CASSQDLTSGGAVQFF. The CDR3, as DNA: TGTGCCAGCAGCCAAGACTTGACTAGCGGGGGGGCAGTGCAGTTCTTC.

The chain is built from TRBV7-2 and TRBJ1-5, with D maybe TRBD1 (6 bases). V was clipped by 5 bases and J by 3 bases, with 14 bases between them. Germline CDR1 SGHTA, CDR2 FQGNSA. This CDR3 is built from 15 residues. The CDR3 is CASSRETGLNQPQHF. In nucleotides, the CDR3 is TGTGCCAGCAGCCGGGAAACAGGGCTCAATCAGCCCCAGCATTTT.

This clone rates as medium-sized (0.01 to 0.1%). V gene TRBV19 combines with J gene TRBJ1-2, with 7 bases identical to TRBD1. J gave up 6 bases and V 0 bases, and 7 bases lay outside the gene matches. Germline CDR1 is LNHDA and CDR2 is SQIVND (reference sequence). The CDR3 sequence is 15 residues long. The CDR3 loop is CASSIDRQGENGYTF. The CDR3, as DNA: TGTGCCAGTAGTATAGATCGTCAGGGGGAGAATGGCTACACCTTC.

The chain is built from TRBV2 and TRBJ2-3; D gene uncertain. The V end was cut by 6 bases, the J end by 1 base, with 8 bases between. CDR1 is SNHLY, CDR2 FYNNEI, per germline. This CDR3 region has 13 residues. CDR3 amino acids: CASRGRGTDTQYF. The CDR3 nucleotides are TGTGCCAGCAGAGGTAGGGGCACAGATACGCAGTATTTT.

The chain carries TRBV7-2 and TRBJ2-1; TRBD2 aligns across 7 bases. V lost 8 bases to trimming and J lost 7 bases; unmatched junction nucleotides: 8. The CDR3 covers 13 residues. Germline CDR1 SGHTA, CDR2 FQGNSA. CDR3 sequence: CASSTGRGNEQFF. The CDR3 coding sequence is TGTGCCAGCTCGACGGGGCGGGGGAATGAGCAGTTCTTC. Based on the CDR3 plus reference TRBV7-2 and TRBJ2-1, the full variable domain is GAGVSQSPSNKVTEKGKDVELRCDPISGHTALYWYRQSLGQGLEFLIYFQGNSAPDKSGLPSDRFSAERTGGSVSTLTIQRTQQEDSAVYLCASSTGRGNEQFFGPGTRLTVL.

This clone was recorded only once. V is TRBV5-1 and J is TRBJ2-7, with 10 bases that match TRBD2. The CDR3 totals 13 residues. The junction had 1 base not matched to a gene; V was cut back by 4 bases and J by 3 bases. The germline V gene has CDR1 SGHRS and CDR2 YFSETQ. The DNA for the CDR3 is TGCGCCAGCAGCGCTAGCGGGAGCTACGAGCAGTACTTC. Encoded protein: CASSASGSYEQYF. The full variable domain, in which reference TRBV5-1 and TRBJ2-7 provide the parts outside the CDR3, is KAGVTQTPRYLIKTRGQQVTLSCSPISGHRSVSWYQQTPGQGLQFLFEYFSETQRNKGNFPGRFSGRQFSNSRSEMNVSTLELGDSALYLCASSASGSYEQYFGPGTRLTVT.

The rearrangement uses TRBV21-1 and TRBJ1-1; TRBD1, as called in the table, went unchecked against the DNA. TRBV21-1 is noted as a pseudogene. There are 16 residues in the CDR3. CDR3 in DNA: TGTGCCAGCAGCCCCCTGACAGGGCCCTTGAACACTGAAGCTTTCTTT. Translating gives CASSPLTGPLNTEAFF.

This sequence joins TRBV19 and TRBJ1-2; no firm D call. Trimming stripped 6 bases from V and 4 bases from J, with 12 bases between. There are 13 residues in the CDR3. Germline CDR1 and CDR2: LNHDA and SQIVND (reference sequence). The CDR3 DNA reads TGTGCCAGTAGCAGAGGATGGACCTATGGCTACACCTTC. Its translation: CASSRGWTYGYTF.